The 20 T cell receptor beta chains in this list originate from one sample, sequenced in a study of cytotoxic CD8 clonotypes in ibrutinib-treated CLL. TCRdb's table, derived via immunoSEQ multiplex PCR, lists solely in-frame clones and lacks some. The sample contains 200,000 to 250,000 clones, around 70% of which appear only once. This material consisted of PBMCs, taken after 12 months of ibrutinib treatment. All receptors derive from a human donor with chronic lymphocytic leukemia.

The chain uses TRBV2 and TRBJ2-5, with 8 nucleotides matching TRBD1. This CDR3 is built from 15 residues. The V segment lost 7 bases and the J segment 6 bases; nucleotides outside the gene matches: 13. Per the germline V gene, CDR1 is SNHLY and CDR2 is FYNNEI. CDR3 in amino acids: CASTSLTGVRKTQYF. CDR3 in DNA: TGTGCCAGCACCTCCCTGACAGGGGTGCGAAAGACCCAGTACTTC.

The chain uses TRBV5-6 and TRBJ1-2; D is unresolved. CDR1 SGHDT and CDR2 YYEEEE come from the germline V gene. Between the trimmed V and J ends, which lost 0 bases and 4 bases, there was a span of 16 bases. The CDR3 contains 16 residues. This chain's CDR3 is CASSLAEHYLFYGYTF. CDR3 nucleotide sequence: TGTGCCAGCAGCTTGGCCGAACATTATCTCTTCTATGGCTACACCTTC.

Only one count was recorded for this clone. The V call is TRBV28, the J call TRBJ1-1; D ambiguous. Germline values: CDR1 MDHEN, CDR2 SYDVKM. Trimming stripped 4 bases from V and 0 bases from J, with 18 bases between. This CDR3 is 17 amino acids long. This chain's CDR3 is CASSSTDTNSMNTEAFF. In DNA, the CDR3 is TGTGCCAGCAGTTCTACTGACACAAATTCCATGAACACTGAAGCTTTCTTT.

There are a few counts of this clone. The chain employs TRBV28 and TRBJ2-7; 11 bases fit TRBD2. In germline, CDR1 is MDHEN, CDR2 SYDVKM. This CDR3 has 15 residues. The J segment lost 2 bases and the V segment lost 6 bases, leaving 6 bases of the junction unmatched. DNA of the CDR3: TGTGCCAGCAGATATGGGACTAGCGGTACCTACGAGCAGTACTTC. This encodes CASRYGTSGTYEQYF.

This chain joins TRBV6-1 and TRBJ2-7, with D perhaps TRBD1 (5 bases). The CDR3 loop spans 15 amino acids. Per the germline V gene, CDR1 is MNHNS and CDR2 is SASEGT. Trimming left V 3 bases short and J 2 bases short, with 14 bases between. The CDR3 reads CASSDGYRSTYEQYF. As DNA, the CDR3 is TGTGCCAGCAGTGATGGTTACAGGTCAACCTACGAGCAGTACTTC.

V is TRBV2 and J is TRBJ1-5; TRBD1 is a possible D gene (5 bases). The CDR3 sequence is 14 residues long. Between the trimmed V and J ends, which lost 1 base and 6 bases, there was a span of 10 bases. The germline CDR1 and CDR2 sequences are SNHLY and FYNNEI. The CDR3 loop is CASSEESQGQPQHF. The CDR3 bases are TGTGCCAGCAGTGAAGAGTCCCAGGGTCAGCCCCAGCATTTT.

This chain links TRBV30 with TRBJ2-1, with 10 bases identical to TRBD2. Trimming at V came to 0 bases and at J to 5 bases, leaving 13 bases not matched to a gene. CDR1 GTSNPN and CDR2 SVGIG come from the germline V gene (reference sequence). This CDR3 region has 18 residues. CDR3 in DNA: TGTGCCTGGAGTGTAGGCCGTTTTGCTAGCGGGAGCCACAATGAGCAGTTCTTC. This gives the protein CAWSVGRFASGSHNEQFF.

The CDR3 bases are TGCGCCAGCAGCTGGGGGGACAACTCCTACGAGCAGTACTTC. Its protein product is CASSWGDNSYEQYF. This rearrangement joins TRBV5-1 to TRBJ2-7; D tentatively fits TRBD1 or TRBD2 (6 bases each). Deletions cut 3 bases from V and 0 bases from J, with 10 bases between. Germline CDR1 reads SGHRS; CDR2 reads YFSETQ. The CDR3 length is 14 residues.

The chain links TRBV18 to TRBJ2-1, with 7 bases that match TRBD2. J gave up 8 bases and V 6 bases, and 7 bases lay outside the gene matches. The CDR3 totals 13 residues. Looked up from germline, CDR1 is KGHSH and CDR2 is LQKENI. CDR3 in amino acids: CASSYNAGDEQFF. CDR3 nucleotides: TGTGCCAGCTCGTATAATGCGGGGGATGAGCAGTTCTTC.

In its sample, this clone was seen once. The chain is built from TRBV29-1 and TRBJ1-2; D unclear. The ends were cut back, 8 bases at V and 8 bases at J, with 15 bases in the middle. The CDR3 is 11 amino acids. Germline-derived CDR1 and CDR2 are SQVTM and ANQGSEA. The CDR3 DNA sequence: TGCAGCTCTTGGTCGGAGTGGGGCTACACCTTC. Residues: CSSWSEWGYTF.

The rearrangement uses TRBV9 and TRBJ2-1, with 8 bases fitting TRBD2. The CDR3 totals 15 residues. Trimming at V came to 1 base and at J to 6 bases, leaving 6 bases not matched to a gene. From germline, CDR1 is SGDLS and CDR2 YYNGEE. CDR3 nucleotide sequence: TGTGCCAGCAGCGTATACAGCGGGAGAATCAATGAGCAGTTCTTC. The encoded protein is CASSVYSGRINEQFF.

This chain joins TRBV5-1 and TRBJ2-5; tentative D call: TRBD1 (6 bases). Germline CDR1 is SGHRS and CDR2 is YFSETQ. There are 13 residues in the CDR3. V was cut by 4 bases and J by 1 base, with 8 bases left in between. The CDR3 region has the DNA TGCGCCAGCAGCGGGGACACCCAAGAGACCCAGTACTTC. This encodes CASSGDTQETQYF.

The V call is TRBV18, the J call TRBJ2-7, with a tentative D call TRBD1 (6 bases). V lost 6 bases to trimming and J lost 6 bases, with 15 bases between them. This CDR3 has 13 amino acids. The germline gives CDR1 KGHSH, CDR2 LQKENI. The CDR3 DNA reads TGTGCCAGCTCCCATAAAACAGGGTCCGAGCAGTACTTC. This translates into CASSHKTGSEQYF.

This chain uses TRBV19 with TRBJ1-5, with a tentative D call TRBD1 (5 bases). The V end lost 5 bases, the J end lost 2 bases, and 13 bases lay between the germline ends. The CDR3 consists of 15 residues. Germline V gene sequence: CDR1 LNHDA, CDR2 SQIVND (reference sequence). CDR3 in amino acids: CASSVHRGGNQPQHF. Written as DNA, the CDR3 is TGTGCCAGTAGTGTCCATCGGGGGGGCAATCAGCCCCAGCATTTT.

This clone was counted only a few times. This rearrangement joins TRBV4-1 to TRBJ2-2, with TRBD2 matching over 16 bases. Losses at the gene ends were 5 bases for V and 2 bases for J; bases not matched to a gene: 8. Germline V CDR1 and CDR2: MGHRA, YSYEKL. The CDR3 is made up of 19 amino acids. Written as DNA, the CDR3 is TGCGCCAGCAGCACGCCGGGACTAGCGGGGGGGCCTAACACCGGGGAGCTGTTTTTT. This sequence encodes CASSTPGLAGGPNTGELFF.

V and J are TRBV9 and TRBJ1-5; 9 bases fit TRBD1. CDR1 and CDR2 from the germline V gene are SGDLS and YYNGEE. The ends lost 4 bases at V and 7 bases at J; junction bases unmatched: 6. The CDR3 covers 14 residues. This CDR3 reads CASSPWTGVQPQHF. DNA for the CDR3: TGTGCCAGCAGCCCCTGGACAGGGGTACAGCCCCAGCATTTT.

The CDR3 region is CASSFEWGGRIHEQYF. In nucleotides, the CDR3 is TGTGCCAGCAGCTTCGAATGGGGCGGGAGGATCCACGAGCAGTACTTC. The J gene is TRBJ2-7, the V gene TRBV9; TRBD2 matches 8 bases. CDR3 length: 16 residues. The ends lost 4 bases at V and 5 bases at J; junction bases unmatched: 14. Germline CDR1 and CDR2: SGDLS and YYNGEE.

The chain has TRBV6-5 and TRBJ1-5; D is uncertain. This CDR3 is built from 13 residues. Trimming shortened V by 6 bases and J by 4 bases, and 10 bases separated the two germline ends. Looked up from germline, CDR1 is MNHEY and CDR2 is SVGAGI. CDR3 in DNA: TGTGCCAGCAGGAGCGGGTATAATCAGCCCCAGCATTTT. Its translation: CASRSGYNQPQHF.

The chain recombines TRBV27 with TRBJ2-1; D is perhaps TRBD2 (6 bases). The germline CDR1 and CDR2 sequences are MNHEY and SMNVEV (reference sequence). Between the trimmed V and J ends, which lost 6 bases and 0 bases, there was a span of 18 bases. The CDR3 loop spans 17 amino acids. CDR3 nucleotides: TGTGCCAGCAGCACGGACACTCGGGGGAGCTCCTACAATGAGCAGTTCTTC. Residues: CASSTDTRGSSYNEQFF.

This chain joins TRBV5-4 and TRBJ2-2, with TRBD1 as a possible D gene (5 bases). CDR3 length: 15 amino acids. Germline V gives CDR1 SGHNT, CDR2 YYREEE (reference sequence). Between the trimmed V and J ends, which lost 0 bases and 2 bases, there was a span of 8 bases. The CDR3 here is CASSLVTVNTGELFF. As DNA, the CDR3 is TGTGCCAGCAGCTTGGTGACAGTTAACACCGGGGAGCTGTTTTTT.